A selection of T cell receptor beta chains follows, all from one sample in a study of T cell changes during pregnancy in multiple sclerosis. The assay was immunoSEQ multiplex PCR, and TCRdb's table has in-frame clones only and misses some. The data contain 55,000 to 70,000 clones, 90% of them seen just once; the ten biggest clones take up 2% to 2.5%. Material: peripheral blood, obtained in the first trimester of pregnancy. Source of these receptors: a female donor in good health, enrolled as a control in a pregnancy study. Each CDR3 is given with its conserved first and last residue.

CDR3,J,V
CASSQLQATNEKLFF,TRBJ1-4,TRBV28
CASSVVEGQYGYTF,TRBJ1-2,TRBV9
CASSPTLQLNYGYTF,TRBJ1-2,TRBV4-1
CASSLGLAGEKFF,TRBJ2-1,TRBV5-4
CASSLVPSEPQHF,TRBJ1-5,TRBV5-4
CASSYAGVYEQYF,TRBJ2-7,TRBV6-6
CASTPRRDRGGEKLFF,TRBJ1-4,TRBV19
CASSLGSSGNTIYF,TRBJ1-3,TRBV7-2
CASSIRTGGDEQYF,TRBJ2-7,TRBV19
CASSLRTSGGSTDTQYF,TRBJ2-3,TRBV4-2
CASSLIAGGPYEQYF,TRBJ2-7,TRBV28
CASIQAGGMDSQPQHF,TRBJ1-5,TRBV19
CASSSQGGSQETQYF,TRBJ2-5,TRBV5-1
CASSFGTGPGQPQHF,TRBJ1-5,TRBV5-6
CASSSRWRETQYF,TRBJ2-5,TRBV28
CASSPGQMLSEQYF,TRBJ2-7,TRBV6-6
CASSGGEFPPDEQFF,TRBJ2-1,TRBV11-2
CASSSSGGFNQPQHF,TRBJ1-5,TRBV19
CASSLSSWGGGEAFF,TRBJ1-1,TRBV7-6
CASDSGDTEAFF,TRBJ1-1,TRBV30
CASSSAQQETQYF,TRBJ2-5,TRBV27
CASSVGGHITDTQYF,TRBJ2-3,TRBV9
CASSDRPENYGYTF,TRBJ1-2,TRBV6-1
CATSPRLGQNQPQHF,TRBJ1-5,TRBV15
CASSSLAGGPNEQFF,TRBJ2-1,TRBV19
CASSLRPGQDGGEAFF,TRBJ1-1,TRBV28
CASSIQGGPTEAFF,TRBJ1-1,TRBV19
CAWRTQGARGGELFF,TRBJ2-2,TRBV30
CASSPGHAWNYGYTF,TRBJ1-2,TRBV7-9
CASSEGTGSYNEQFF,TRBJ2-1,TRBV6-1
CSVKRVDYEQYF,TRBJ2-7,TRBV29-1
CASSGTAGDYGYTF,TRBJ1-2,TRBV5-4
CASSEGRDSNQPQHF,TRBJ1-5,TRBV2
CASTASSRDLEQPQHF,TRBJ1-5,TRBV6-6
CASSPGFIKTYGYTF,TRBJ1-2,TRBV27
CASSKGAGTGAYEQYF,TRBJ2-7,TRBV5-1
CASNFRGSSYEQYF,TRBJ2-7,TRBV28